Following are 16 T cell receptor beta chains from one sample sequenced in a study of spatial heterogeneity in lung cancer. Whole-study findings and limits: How many expanded intratumoral alpha and beta TCRs were present tracked the tumor mutation count, which was a count of nonsynonymous mutations.

A single record per CDR3 protein comes from TCRdb applying MiXCR to the 5' RACE reads. The table includes 9,100 or so distinct CDR3 sequences, around 55% detected once. Their specific antigens are unknown. The time point is: sample taken at primary tumor resection. The source material was lung tumor tissue, sampled at surgery. All receptors derive from a female donor with early-stage non-small cell lung cancer.

To note about this clonotype: A library made for alpha chains picked up this beta chain off target, so its size means little. The genes are TRBV12-3 or TRBV12-4 and TRBJ2-5; the D gene is possibly TRBD2 (6 bases). This CDR3 region has 17 residues. Trimming pared 6 bases from V and 1 base from J, leaving 21 bases between. CDR3 nucleotide sequence: TGTGCCAGCAGCCCCATTGGGTCGGGGGTCCCCCAAGAGACCCAGTACTTC. It is translated as CASSPIGSGVPQETQYF.

This clonotype was observed a few times. Because this beta chain is a stray read in a library intended to capture alpha chains, its abundance should not be given much weight. This chain links TRBV18 with TRBJ2-7; TRBD2 might be the D (6 bases). The germline V and J ends were trimmed by 4 bases and 2 bases, with 15 bases remaining between them. The length of the CDR3 is 15 residues. Germline assignment: CDR1 KGHSH and CDR2 LQKENI. CDR3 protein: CASSRARGRTYEQYF. The CDR3 DNA is TGTGCCAGCTCACGGGCGCGAGGGAGGACCTACGAGCAGTACTTC.

Turning to this clonotype: Because this beta chain is a stray read in a library intended to capture alpha chains, its abundance should not be given much weight. The chain uses TRBV21-1 and TRBJ1-5; TRBD1, the table's D call, was not compared with the DNA. TRBV21-1 is a pseudogene segment. The CDR3 runs 16 residues. CDR3 residues: CASTASRDSPNQPQHF. The CDR3 bases are TGTGCCAGCACCGCTTCCCGGGACAGTCCCAATCAGCCCCAGCATTTT.

As to this clonotype: This beta chain is a stray sequence in a library constructed for alpha chains; its clone size is not meaningful. This rearrangement joins TRBV28 to TRBJ2-4, with D possibly TRBD2 on 6 matching bases. CDR3 length equals 13 residues. CDR1 and CDR2 from the germline V gene are MDHEN and SYDVKM. The V gene lost 3 bases and the J gene lost 6 bases, with 9 bases spanning the gap. The CDR3 region is CASSFGGTNIQYF. CDR3 nucleotide sequence: TGTGCCAGCAGTTTTGGGGGGACAAACATTCAGTACTTC.

Worth noting for this clonotype: For a library built for alpha chains, this beta chain is a stray read; little rests on its size. The V and J genes are TRBV9 and TRBJ2-3; D call uncertain. Germline lookup yields CDR1 SGDLS and CDR2 YYNGEE. The CDR3 has 13 amino acids. Trimming took off 3 bases at V and 4 bases at J, with 9 bases between the two ends. CDR3 protein: CASSGHVADTQYF. Written as DNA, the CDR3 is TGTGCCAGCAGCGGCCACGTGGCAGATACGCAGTATTTT.

This clonotype was recorded once. This beta chain represents an off-target read in a library built for alpha chains; its size is of limited meaning. The genes are TRBV7-2 and TRBJ2-1, with 9 bases that match TRBD1. Germline CDR1 and CDR2: SGHTA and FQGNSA. CDR3 length: 18 residues. Trimming cost V 5 bases and J 7 bases; bases outside gene matches: 18. The CDR3 region is CASSPREPRGTGMNEQFF. Here the CDR3 DNA reads TGTGCCAGCAGCCCCCGGGAGCCTCGAGGGACAGGGATGAATGAGCAGTTCTTC.

Comments on this clonotype: Since the library was made to target alpha chains, this beta chain is a stray read and its abundance is not meaningful. The V call is TRBV7-9, the J call TRBJ1-2, with D tentatively TRBD1 (6 bases). The germline V and J ends were trimmed by 3 bases and 3 bases, with 8 bases remaining between them. Germline-derived CDR1 and CDR2 are SEHNR and FQNEAQ (reference sequence). The CDR3 sequence is 13 residues long. In DNA form, the CDR3 reads TGTGCCAGCAGCTTCCGGGGGCACTATGGCTACACCTTC. Amino acids: CASSFRGHYGYTF.

Details on this clonotype: This beta chain turned up in a library designed for alpha chains; as an off-target read, its abundance says little. The rearrangement links TRBV6-2 or TRBV6-3 to TRBJ1-5; D perhaps matches TRBD1 (5 bases). Germline V gene data show CDR1 as MNHEY and CDR2 as SVGEGT. The CDR3 length is 11 residues. Trimming took 8 bases from V and 7 from J, leaving 9 bases between them. CDR3 coding DNA: TGTGCCAGCGGGGAGGGGCAGCCCCAGCATTTT. The encoded protein is CASGEGQPQHF.

Worth noting for this clonotype: With the library built for alpha chains, this beta chain is off target and its frequency is not meaningful. J is TRBJ1-2 and V is TRBV5-1; weak D call: TRBD1 (6 bases). V was shortened by 3 bases and J by 6 bases, with 15 bases between the two germline ends. This CDR3 contains 14 residues. Germline lookup yields CDR1 SGHRS and CDR2 YFSETQ. The CDR3 sequence: CASSSRSQGNGYTF. CDR3 nucleotide sequence: TGCGCCAGCAGCTCTCGATCACAGGGAAATGGCTACACCTTC.

On this clonotype: In a library made to pick up alpha chains, this beta chain is a stray read with a size that means little. The V and J genes are TRBV5-6 and TRBJ1-1; a possible D gene is TRBD1 (6 bases). V was pared by 3 bases and J by 3 bases, with 21 bases between. The CDR3 has 17 residues. Germline-derived CDR1 and CDR2 are SGHDT and YYEEEE. The CDR3 DNA sequence: TGTGCCAGCAGCTCGACAGGACGCCCAGAGCTTTACACTGAAGCTTTCTTT. Translated, it gives CASSSTGRPELYTEAFF.

Note on this clonotype: This beta chain lies outside the target of a library built for alpha chains; its clone size means little. The V and J genes are TRBV20-1 and TRBJ1-3; D is possibly TRBD1 (6 bases). Germline CDR1 is DFQATT and CDR2 is SNEGSKA (reference sequence). There are 15 residues in the CDR3. The V and J ends lost 2 bases and 0 bases respectively, with 11 bases between them. Written as DNA, the CDR3 is TGCAGTGCTAGATACCAGGGGAGCTCTGGAAACACCATATATTTT. The encoded protein is CSARYQGSSGNTIYF.

This clonotype has only a few counts. A library made for alpha chains picked up this beta chain off target, so its size means little. In nucleotides, the CDR3 is TGCGCCAGCAAACTAGCGGGGAACAATGAGCAGTTCTTC. Translation: CASKLAGNNEQFF. The chain links TRBV5-1 to TRBJ2-1; 10 bases are a match to TRBD2. The CDR3 is made up of 13 amino acids. With V trimmed by 6 bases and J by 5 bases, 2 bases remained unmatched. CDR1 is SGHRS and CDR2 is YFSETQ in the germline V gene.

Note on this clonotype: This beta chain is a stray sequence in a library constructed for alpha chains; its clone size is not meaningful. As DNA, the CDR3 is TGTGCCAGCTCCGGTGGGAGCTATGGCTACACCTTC. This translates into CASSGGSYGYTF. V gene TRBV6-5 combines with J gene TRBJ1-2; D ambiguous. The CDR3 consists of 12 residues. Trimming pared 8 bases from V and 4 bases from J, leaving 11 bases between. Germline CDR1 is MNHEY and CDR2 is SVGAGI.

This clonotype showed up just once. The size of this beta chain means little, since it is a stray read in a library made for alpha chains. The chain is built from TRBV20-1 and TRBJ2-2, with 7 bases lining up with TRBD2. The CDR3 extends over 15 amino acids. CDR1 is DFQATT, CDR2 SNEGSKA, per germline (reference sequence). V lost 5 bases and J lost 5; bases outside the gene matches: 11. The CDR3 nucleotides are TGCAGTGCTTACGCCGGGACTATTAATACCGGGGAGCTGTTTTTT. Residues: CSAYAGTINTGELFF.

With respect to this clonotype: This beta chain slipped into a library made for alpha chains as a stray read, so its size is not meaningful. The genes are TRBV2 and TRBJ2-7; possible D gene TRBD1, 6 bases. The CDR3 contains 11 residues. V lost 5 bases, J lost 6 bases, and 8 bases lay in between. The germline V gene has CDR1 SNHLY and CDR2 FYNNEI. The CDR3 loop reads CASSLQGEQYF. DNA of the CDR3: TGTGCCAGCAGTCTACAGGGCGAGCAGTACTTC.

In the case of this clonotype: A library prepared for alpha chains yielded this beta chain as an off-target read; its size is of little meaning. V gene TRBV6-2 or TRBV6-3 combines with J gene TRBJ2-6, with D perhaps matching TRBD1 or TRBD2 (5 bases each). This CDR3 has 15 amino acids. V dropped 11 bases and J dropped 4 bases, with 18 bases sitting between them. In germline, CDR1 is MNHEY, CDR2 SVGEGT. CDR3 sequence: CACPRDRAGANVLTF. The CDR3, as DNA: TGTGCCTGCCCCCGGGACCGAGCCGGGGCCAACGTCCTGACTTTC.